This T cell receptor (beta chain) was retrieved from a study of blood T cell repertoires in COVID-19. The overall study: The United States, Italy and Spain were the sources of the acute and convalescent COVID-19 samples. The analysed material was cDNA or gDNA that came from T cells, B-cell-depleted T cells, or PBMCs.

Germline assignment: CDR1 SGDLS and CDR2 YYNGEE. The V gene lost 1 base and the J gene lost 8 bases, with 12 bases spanning the gap. The CDR3 has 13 residues. In the source study's methods: From reference gene primer amplification, estimates of nucleated cell counts were derived. Assay: immunoSEQ multiplex PCR; the TCRdb copy retains only in-frame clones and omits some. V, J and clone size reflect that table, while D and trimming were determined from the DNA. The sample shows 130,000 to 150,000 clones, approximately 73% of them seen only once. This TCR was recovered from a man aged 60 to 69 with acute or convalescent COVID-19. J is TRBJ1-2 and V is TRBV9; D remains unclear. The sample consisted of peripheral blood. CDR3 sequence (DNA): TGTGCCAGCAGCGTATCGACCGACGGGGGCTACACCTTC. Translated: CASSVSTDGGYTF.